This TCR beta chain is drawn from a study of cytomegalovirus exposure and HLA in healthy donors. Study background: About 85 million unique TCRs from HLA-typed donors were held in an early release of data. General study findings and limits: Later work found that TCR association rates differed between HLA loci; DRB1 had the most and HLA-C the fewest. Earlier results showed most TCR beta V segments being productive about 90% or about 30% of the time.

As concerns this clone: As yet, its antigen is unknown.

CDR1 and CDR2 (germline): SGHNT, YYREEE (reference sequence). The CDR3 loop spans 15 amino acids. Trimming cost V 5 bases and J 4 bases; bases outside gene matches: 7. Primers: 60 Vbeta forward and 13 Jbeta reverse. Profiling relied on immunoSEQ multiplex PCR, and the TCRdb table lists in-frame clones only, not all of them. The sample holds about 200,000 clones; over 75% are singletons and the top ten take around 1.8%. Sequenced input: PBMCs. The source of this sequence is a man between 18 and 35 years old in good health and CMV-seronegative. V gene TRBV5-4 combines with J gene TRBJ2-3; TRBD2 agrees at 10 bases. DNA of the CDR3: TGTGCCAGCAGGACGACTAGCGGGCGGGCAGATACGCAGTATTTT. This gives the protein CASRTTSGRADTQYF.